The 32 T cell receptor beta chains given below trace back to one sample, sequenced in a study of T-cell reconstitution after alpha-beta-depleted transplantation in children. Unique molecular identifiers were built into the TCRbeta library. TCRdb re-called the PCR reads with MiXCR, one entry per CDR3 protein. The table includes around 200,000 distinct CDR3 sequences, over 5.5% detected once. The material was PBMCs from the stem cell graft donor, obtained from the stem cell graft. The receptors stem from a human donor who donated a stem cell graft to a child with Wiskott-Aldrich syndrome.

This clonotype was counted many times. The genes are TRBV20-1 and TRBJ1-1; the match to TRBD1 covers 7 bases. The CDR3 length is 14 residues. V trimming: 1 base; J trimming: 3 bases; junction bases outside the gene matches: 5. CDR1 DFQATT and CDR2 SNEGSKA come from the germline V gene (reference sequence). CDR3 sequence (DNA): TGCAGTGCTAGAGGGGACAGCGGCGACACTGAAGCTTTCTTT. It codes for CSARGDSGDTEAFF.

This clonotype was recorded at least ten times. This chain joins TRBV5-1 and TRBJ2-1, with 10 bases that match TRBD2. This CDR3 has 15 amino acids. The junction had 9 bases not matched to a gene; V was cut back by 0 bases and J by 12 bases. Germline V gives CDR1 SGHRS, CDR2 YFSETQ. Written as DNA, the CDR3 is TGCGCCAGCAGCTTGGCAGGGGGACTAGCGACTGGGCAGTTCTTC. This codes for CASSLAGGLATGQFF.

This clonotype was found many times. V is TRBV12-3 or TRBV12-4 and J is TRBJ2-5, with a tentative D call TRBD1 (6 bases). This CDR3 has 15 amino acids. Trimming took 2 bases from V and 2 from J, leaving 12 bases between them. The CDR3 protein is CASSLNGQPQETQYF. CDR3 in DNA: TGTGCCAGCAGTTTAAATGGACAGCCTCAAGAGACCCAGTACTTC.

There are many counts of this clonotype. The chain has TRBV5-5 and TRBJ2-1; no reliable D call. CDR3 size: 16 residues. Germline CDR1 and CDR2: SGHKS and YYEKEE (reference sequence). Trimming cost V 4 bases and J 5 bases, with 19 bases left between them. CDR3 nucleotide sequence: TGTGCCAGCAGCCCCAGTTCAGTCCGGTGGGACAATGAGCAGTTCTTC. It yields the protein CASSPSSVRWDNEQFF.

This clonotype was observed at least ten times. The rearrangement joins TRBV2 to TRBJ2-7; no clear D. Germline CDR1 reads SNHLY; CDR2 reads FYNNEI. The CDR3 extends over 15 amino acids. V was trimmed by 1 base and J by 0 bases, leaving 10 bases between them. Here the CDR3 DNA reads TGTGCCAGCAGTGAAGGGCAGTTAAGCTCCTACGAGCAGTACTTC. The encoded protein is CASSEGQLSSYEQYF.

This clonotype has more than one count but fewer than ten. V and J are TRBV20-1 and TRBJ2-7, with TRBD2 matching 11 bases. In germline, CDR1 is DFQATT, CDR2 SNEGSKA (reference sequence). The CDR3 consists of 14 residues. The ends lost 5 bases at V and 0 bases at J; junction bases unmatched: 3. Written as DNA, the CDR3 is TGCAGTGCTGCTAGCGGGGGGCTCTCCTACGAGCAGTACTTC. This translates into CSAASGGLSYEQYF.

In this sample, this clonotype turned up a few times. The chain recombines TRBV12-3 or TRBV12-4 with TRBJ2-1; 9 nucleotides line up with TRBD1. The V segment lost 6 bases and the J segment 9 bases; nucleotides outside the gene matches: 15. This CDR3 region has 16 residues. CDR3 coding DNA: TGTGCCAGCAGCCCAGCCCCGGGACAGGGCTTTAGTGAGCAGTTCTTC. It codes for CASSPAPGQGFSEQFF.

This clonotype came up many times. The chain employs TRBV6-5 and TRBJ1-2; D gene unclear. Germline assignment: CDR1 MNHEY and CDR2 SVGAGI. V was shortened by 8 bases and J by 5 bases, with 9 bases between the two germline ends. The CDR3 runs 11 residues. The CDR3 sequence: CASVDLYGYTF. CDR3 nucleotide sequence: TGTGCCAGCGTAGACCTTTATGGCTACACCTTC.

This clonotype was picked up many times. The genes are TRBV27 and TRBJ1-2, with 10 bases matching TRBD1. V shed 1 base, J shed 6 bases, and the junction held 5 bases outside the gene matches. CDR1 and CDR2 (germline): MNHEY, SMNVEV (reference sequence). The length of the CDR3 is 15 residues. The CDR3, as DNA: TGTGCCAGCAGTTTATTCGGGACAGGGGACAATGGCTACACCTTC. This gives the protein CASSLFGTGDNGYTF.

This clonotype was counted ten times or more. CDR3 protein: CASSVWRGVEYNEQFF. The CDR3 nucleotides read TGTGCCAGCAGCGTCTGGCGCGGGGTAGAATACAATGAGCAGTTCTTC. The chain couples TRBV7-9 to TRBJ2-1; TRBD2 might be the D (6 bases). V was cut by 5 bases and J by 4 bases, with 18 bases left in between. In germline, CDR1 is SEHNR, CDR2 FQNEAQ (reference sequence). CDR3 length: 16 amino acids. Looking up the rest from reference TRBV7-9 and TRBJ2-1 gives the full variable domain: DTGVSQNPRHKITKRGQNVTFRCDPISEHNRLYWYRQTLGQGPEFLTYFQNEAQLEKSRLLSDRFSAERPKGSFSTLEIQRTEQGDSAMYLCASSVWRGVEYNEQFFGPGTRLTVL.

This clonotype has ten or more counts. The chain has TRBV24-1 and TRBJ2-7; D is possibly TRBD1 (6 bases). Germline V gene data show CDR1 as KGHDR and CDR2 as SFDVKD. The CDR3 covers 15 residues. V lost 4 bases to trimming and J lost 3 bases, with 15 bases between them. The CDR3 DNA sequence: TGTGCCACCAGTGACGGCATTACAGGGTTCTACGAGCAGTACTTC. This translates into CATSDGITGFYEQYF.

This chain joins TRBV28 and TRBJ2-4, with D maybe TRBD1 (5 bases). Trimming removed 5 bases from V and 9 bases from J, with 11 bases in between. The V gene's germline CDR1 is MDHEN and CDR2 SYDVKM. The CDR3 length is 12 residues. The CDR3 DNA reads TGTGCCAGCAGTCCCCGCAGGGTCATTCAGTACTTC. It translates to CASSPRRVIQYF. The variable domain in full, with the rest retrieved from reference TRBV28 and TRBJ2-4, is DVKVTQSSRYLVKRTGEKVFLECVQDMDHENMFWYRQDPGLGLRLIYFSYDVKMKEKGDIPEGYSVSREKKERFSLILESASTNQTSMYLCASSPRRVIQYFGAGTRLSVL.

This clonotype has at least ten counts. This sequence joins TRBV7-2 and TRBJ2-7; D might be TRBD1 (6 bases). CDR1 and CDR2 from the germline V gene are SGHTA and FQGNSA. This CDR3 contains 17 residues. Trimming took off 5 bases at V and 3 bases at J, with 23 bases between the two ends. CDR3 in amino acids: CASSTFTGTQPHYEQYF. The CDR3 coding sequence is TGTGCCAGCAGCACGTTCACCGGGACACAACCCCACTACGAGCAGTACTTC.

The table lists this clonotype with many counts. The rearrangement uses TRBV12-3 or TRBV12-4 and TRBJ2-7; D gene uncertain. V was shortened by 0 bases and J by 2 bases, with 11 bases between the two germline ends. The CDR3 covers 15 residues. This CDR3 is CASSLAKFFTYEQYF. The CDR3 nucleotides are TGTGCCAGCAGTTTAGCTAAATTCTTTACCTACGAGCAGTACTTC.

At least ten counts were recorded for this clonotype. The chain carries TRBV15 and TRBJ2-1; D uncertain. The V gene lost 0 bases and the J gene lost 7 bases, with 7 bases spanning the gap. CDR1 and CDR2 (germline): LNHNV, YYDKDF (reference sequence). The CDR3 has 13 amino acids. CDR3 nucleotides: TGTGCCACCAGCAGAGATATCCGGAATGAGCAGTTCTTC. Its translation: CATSRDIRNEQFF.

This clonotype was detected many times. V is TRBV10-3 and J is TRBJ2-4; the D gene is possibly TRBD2 (6 bases). V was trimmed by 0 bases and J by 8 bases, leaving 14 bases between them. Germline CDR1 and CDR2: ENHRY and SYGVKD. CDR3 length: 15 residues. The CDR3 sequence is CAISESGGEADIQYF. Here the CDR3 DNA reads TGTGCCATCAGTGAGTCCGGGGGAGAAGCGGACATTCAGTACTTC.

V and J are TRBV30 and TRBJ1-5, with TRBD1 identical over 7 bases. Germline CDR1 and CDR2: GTSNPN and SVGIG (reference sequence). This CDR3 region has 16 residues. The V and J ends lost 3 bases and 3 bases, in that order; junction bases with no gene match: 11. CDR3 residues: CAWRPSDRAYNQPQHF. DNA of the CDR3: TGTGCCTGGAGACCAAGTGACAGGGCCTACAATCAGCCCCAGCATTTT.

There are a few counts of this clonotype. The rearrangement joins TRBV5-5 to TRBJ2-1; 14 bases agree with TRBD2. The CDR3 runs 15 residues. J gave up 7 bases and V 4 bases, and 4 bases lay outside the gene matches. CDR1 and CDR2 (germline): SGHKS, YYEKEE (reference sequence). Written as DNA, the CDR3 is TGTGCCAGCAGCCCCGGGACTAGCGGGAGAAATGAGCAGTTCTTC. Amino acids: CASSPGTSGRNEQFF.

There are many counts of this clonotype. The chain carries TRBV5-1 and TRBJ2-5; D not certain. Trimming took off 2 bases at V and 2 bases at J, with 7 bases between the two ends. In germline, CDR1 is SGHRS, CDR2 YFSETQ. The CDR3 is 13 residues long. The DNA of the CDR3 is TGCGCCAGCAGCTTCAGAGTTCAAGAGACCCAGTACTTC. This gives the protein CASSFRVQETQYF.

This clonotype showed up many times. The CDR3 region has the DNA TGTGCCAGCTCCCTCGGCGGGGGGGGATACAATGAGCAGTTCTTC. Encoded protein: CASSLGGGGYNEQFF. This sequence joins TRBV7-2 and TRBJ2-1, with 9 bases lining up with TRBD2. The CDR3 spans 15 residues. In germline, CDR1 is SGHTA, CDR2 FQGNSA. Trimming at V came to 8 bases and at J to 4 bases, leaving 9 bases not matched to a gene.

This clonotype was observed a few times. The rearrangement links TRBV7-2 to TRBJ1-5, with a possible D match to TRBD1 (5 bases). Germline V lookup: CDR1 SGHTA, CDR2 FQGNSA. Trimming cost V 4 bases and J 5 bases, with 12 bases left between them. There are 14 residues in the CDR3. As DNA, the CDR3 is TGTGCCAGCAGCTCACGGGACGTTGATCAGCCCCAGCATTTT. It specifies CASSSRDVDQPQHF.

This clonotype was counted ten times or more. The CDR3 loop is CASSQTRQGGEPQHF. CDR3 coding DNA: TGTGCCAGCAGCCAAACTCGACAGGGAGGTGAGCCCCAGCATTTT. J is TRBJ1-5 and V is TRBV4-2, with 7 positions matching TRBD1. Per the germline V gene, CDR1 is LGHNA and CDR2 is YNFKEQ. The CDR3 has 15 amino acids. V lost 2 bases, J lost 8 bases, and 9 bases stayed unmatched.

Many counts were recorded for this clonotype. The chain links TRBV24-1 to TRBJ2-7, with 9 bases matching TRBD2. J lost 6 bases, V lost 4 bases, and 6 bases had no gene match. Germline loops: CDR1 KGHDR, CDR2 SFDVKD. This CDR3 is 14 amino acids long. The CDR3, as DNA: TGTGCCACCAGTGACTTAGCGGGAGTTTCCGAGCAGTACTTC. This sequence encodes CATSDLAGVSEQYF.

This clonotype has a count of ten or more. This rearrangement joins TRBV5-1 to TRBJ2-5; a possible D gene is TRBD2 (5 bases). Germline values: CDR1 SGHRS, CDR2 YFSETQ. Trimming pared 5 bases from V and 4 bases from J, leaving 12 bases between. This CDR3 is 13 amino acids long. The CDR3 loop reads CASRAVGGETQYF. The CDR3 DNA follows: TGCGCCAGCAGGGCGGTCGGAGGAGAGACCCAGTACTTC.

V usage is TRBV5-1 and J usage is TRBJ2-1; D possibly corresponds to TRBD1 (7 bases). Trimming removed 3 bases at V and 10 bases at J, with 23 bases between. The CDR3 is 16 residues long. Germline V lookup: CDR1 SGHRS, CDR2 YFSETQ. As DNA, the CDR3 is TGCGCCAGCAGCTCGGGGGACAGCACCTCCCCGGGCGAGCAGTTCTTC. Translated, it gives CASSSGDSTSPGEQFF.

This clonotype was detected many times. This chain uses TRBV20-1 with TRBJ2-5; D is unclear. Germline CDR1 DFQATT, CDR2 SNEGSKA (reference sequence). The CDR3 spans 14 residues. V lost 0 bases and J 5 bases, leaving 13 bases between the germline ends. This CDR3 reads CSARDWLALETQYF. For the CDR3, the DNA is TGCAGTGCTAGAGATTGGCTCGCTTTGGAGACCCAGTACTTC.

This clonotype was seen many times. As DNA, the CDR3 is TGCAGCGTTGGGGTTCAGGGGGTCGGGGCCAACGTCCTGACTTTC. It translates to CSVGVQGVGANVLTF. This chain links TRBV29-1 with TRBJ2-6, with TRBD1 identical over 7 bases. Germline CDR1 is SQVTM and CDR2 is ANQGSEA. The V gene end was trimmed by 4 bases and the J gene end by 4 bases; junction bases not matched to a gene: 7. The CDR3 totals 15 residues. Looking up the rest from reference TRBV29-1 and TRBJ2-6 gives the full variable domain: SAVISQKPSRDICQRGTSLTIQCQVDSQVTMMFWYRQQPGQSLTLIATANQGSEATYESGFVIDKFPISRPNLTFSTLTVSNMSPEDSSIYLCSVGVQGVGANVLTFGAGSRLTVL.

This clonotype came up many times. The rearrangement uses TRBV5-5 and TRBJ1-1; D perhaps matches TRBD1 (6 bases). The CDR3 is made up of 15 amino acids. Trimming left V 3 bases short and J 6 bases short, with 18 bases between. CDR1 SGHKS and CDR2 YYEKEE come from the germline V gene (reference sequence). In nucleotides, the CDR3 is TGTGCCAGCAGCTGGGCGGCAGGGGAAGGGTCTGAAGCTTTCTTT. Protein product: CASSWAAGEGSEAFF.

This clonotype has a count of ten or more. One end of the junction varies from germline; a read error may be responsible. The chain has TRBV4-1 and TRBJ2-1; TRBD1 matches at 10 bases. This CDR3 spans 15 amino acids. Germline V lookup: CDR1 MGHRA, CDR2 YSYEKL. CDR3 amino acids: CASRQVGTGDNEQFF. CDR3 in DNA: TGCGCCAGCAGGCAAGTAGGGACAGGGGACAATGAGCAGTTCTTC.

This clonotype was counted many times. The rearrangement joins TRBV28 to TRBJ2-2; D gene ambiguous. Germline CDR1 and CDR2: MDHEN and SYDVKM. This CDR3 is 15 amino acids long. The ends were cut back, 3 bases at V and 5 bases at J, with 13 bases in the middle. CDR3 sequence: CASSFSGSGTGELFF. CDR3 nucleotides: TGTGCCAGCAGTTTCTCCGGATCTGGGACCGGGGAGCTGTTTTTT.

This clonotype has ten or more counts. V gene TRBV20-1 combines with J gene TRBJ2-3, with TRBD1 identical over 8 bases. V trimming: 5 bases; J trimming: 4 bases; junction bases outside the gene matches: 11. In germline, CDR1 is DFQATT, CDR2 SNEGSKA (reference sequence). This CDR3 is 15 amino acids long. The chain's CDR3 is CSAGPPDRAADTQYF. The CDR3 DNA reads TGCAGTGCTGGACCGCCGGACAGGGCGGCAGATACGCAGTATTTT.

This clonotype was counted ten times or more. The chain's CDR3 is CASSSTYKETQYF. CDR3 bases: TGCGCCAGCAGCTCGACTTACAAAGAGACCCAGTACTTC. V and J are TRBV5-1 and TRBJ2-5, with D unresolved. Between the trimmed V and J ends, which lost 3 bases and 3 bases, there was a span of 9 bases. Per germline, CDR1 SGHRS and CDR2 YFSETQ. This CDR3 comprises 13 residues.